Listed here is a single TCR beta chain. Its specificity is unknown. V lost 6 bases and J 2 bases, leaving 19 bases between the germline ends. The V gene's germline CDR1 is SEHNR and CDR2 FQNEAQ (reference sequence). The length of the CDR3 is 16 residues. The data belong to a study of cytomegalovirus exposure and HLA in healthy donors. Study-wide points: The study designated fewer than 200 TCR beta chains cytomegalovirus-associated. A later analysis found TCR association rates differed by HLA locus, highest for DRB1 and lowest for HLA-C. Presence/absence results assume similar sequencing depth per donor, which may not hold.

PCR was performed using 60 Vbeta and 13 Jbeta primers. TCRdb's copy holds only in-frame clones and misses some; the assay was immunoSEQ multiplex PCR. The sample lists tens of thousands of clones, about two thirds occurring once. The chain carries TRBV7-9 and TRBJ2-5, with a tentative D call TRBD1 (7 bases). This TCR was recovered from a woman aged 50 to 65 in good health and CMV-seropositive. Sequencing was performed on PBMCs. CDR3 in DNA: TGTGCCAGCAGAGACGTCCAGGGGGGCCGGCAAGAGACCCAGTACTTC. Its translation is CASRDVQGGRQETQYF.